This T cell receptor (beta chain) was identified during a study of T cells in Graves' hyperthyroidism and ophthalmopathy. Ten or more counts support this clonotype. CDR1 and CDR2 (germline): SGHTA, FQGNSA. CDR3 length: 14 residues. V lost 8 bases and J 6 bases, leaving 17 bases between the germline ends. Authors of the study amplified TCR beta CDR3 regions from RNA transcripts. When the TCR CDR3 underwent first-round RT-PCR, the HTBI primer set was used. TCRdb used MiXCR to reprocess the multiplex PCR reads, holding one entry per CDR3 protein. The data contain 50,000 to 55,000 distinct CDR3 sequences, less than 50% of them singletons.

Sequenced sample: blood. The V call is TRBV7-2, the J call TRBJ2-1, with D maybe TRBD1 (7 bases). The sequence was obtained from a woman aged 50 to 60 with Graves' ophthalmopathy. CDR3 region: CASQAGYRGNEQFF. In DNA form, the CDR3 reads TGTGCCAGCCAGGCGGGGTACAGGGGCAATGAGCAGTTCTTC.